Listed here is a single T cell receptor beta chain. Its cognate antigen is unknown. Time point described: week 35, safety follow-up. What each vaccine dose contained was 300 ug of mutant IDH1 20-mer peptide, accompanied by topical imiquimod. TCRdb's copy holds only in-frame clones and misses some; the assay was immunoSEQ multiplex PCR. The table has around 45,000 clones, 88% seen once. The data stem from a study of a mutant IDH1 vaccine in newly diagnosed glioma. About the research overall: Patients got their first vaccination 4-6 weeks after radiotherapy alone, or with temozolomide cycles. Antecedent treatment encompassed radiotherapy, temozolomide, or their combination; the majority received both. Study outcomes and limitations: Immune responses induced by the vaccine were seen in approximately 93% of patients, spanning multiple MHC alleles.

The CDR3 loop spans 16 amino acids. Between the trimmed V and J ends, which lost 0 bases and 0 bases, there was a span of 8 bases. CDR1 and CDR2 (germline): LNHNV, YYDKDF (reference sequence). The chain links TRBV15 to TRBJ1-4; D not certain. The material sequenced was PBMCs, taken from a glioma patient whose treatment included an IDH1 peptide vaccine. This TCR derives from a woman in her forties with glioma. CDR3 loop: CATSRDLWATNEKLFF. As DNA, the CDR3 is TGTGCCACCAGCAGAGATCTGTGGGCAACTAATGAAAAACTGTTTTTT.